This T cell receptor beta chain was retrieved from a study of human T cells and chemical hapten exposure. Study background: Predominantly women, the patients had alopecia areata, totalis or universalis.

Unique molecular identifiers were linked by the library to individual cDNA molecules. TCRdb re-derived calls from the RACE reads in MiXCR, one entry per CDR3 protein. This table holds 350,000 to 400,000 distinct CDR3 sequences, 5.1% found once. This CDR3 spans 13 amino acids. V was clipped by 3 bases and J by 2 bases, with 10 bases between them. The V gene's germline CDR1 is SQVTM and CDR2 ANQGSEA. Time point described: pre-sensitization, week 0. Treatment specified: therapeutic diphenylcyclopropenone sensitization with weekly scalp DPC. Total RNA was isolated from whole blood that had not been fractionated. This clonotype was detected a few times.

The TCR was taken from a woman aged 45-60 years with alopecia areata. Some clones in this sample may be carry-over from other donors' samples. The sequences come from whole blood, collected in connection with sensitization to the hapten diphenylcyclopropenone (DPC). This chain uses TRBV29-1 with TRBJ1-1; no firm D call. The CDR3 spells CSVETPFNTEAFF. The CDR3 DNA reads TGCAGCGTTGAGACACCCTTTAACACTGAAGCTTTCTTT.